This record concerns one T cell receptor beta chain sequence. Using a J-beta primer mix together with a sample-barcoded 5' primer, a second PCR was run for roughly 7 to 11 cycles. TCRdb re-called the 5' RACE reads through MiXCR, storing one row per CDR3 protein. The sample lists around 2 million distinct CDR3 sequences, approximately 40% occurring once. Germline assignment: CDR1 DFQATT and CDR2 SNEGSKA (reference sequence). The CDR3 has 18 residues. The V gene end was trimmed by 0 bases and the J gene end by 11 bases; junction bases not matched to a gene: 22. The data were obtained in a study of blood T cells in healthy people across ages. The overall study: Capture via template switching afforded approximately one barcoded beta molecule per two T cells.

The sample was blood. The origin of this receptor is a human donor in good health. The V call is TRBV20-1, the J call TRBJ2-5, with 9 bases matching TRBD2. The CDR3 DNA reads as TGCAGTGCTAGAGAAACCGAGGGTCGGCGGGGGGGCTACAATGAGCAGTACTTC. Residues: CSARETEGRRGGYNEQYF.